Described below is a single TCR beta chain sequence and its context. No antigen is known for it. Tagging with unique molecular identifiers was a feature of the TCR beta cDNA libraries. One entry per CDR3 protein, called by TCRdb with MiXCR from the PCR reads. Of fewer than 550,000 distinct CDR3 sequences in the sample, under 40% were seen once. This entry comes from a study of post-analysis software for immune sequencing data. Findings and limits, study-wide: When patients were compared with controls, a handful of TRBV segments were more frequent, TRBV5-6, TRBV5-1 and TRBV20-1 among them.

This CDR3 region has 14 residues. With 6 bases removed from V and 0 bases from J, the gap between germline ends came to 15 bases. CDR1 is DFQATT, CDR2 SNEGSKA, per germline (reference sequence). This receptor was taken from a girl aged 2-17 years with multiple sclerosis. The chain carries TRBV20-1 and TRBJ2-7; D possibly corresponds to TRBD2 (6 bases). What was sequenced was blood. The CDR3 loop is CSATSPQGSYEQYF. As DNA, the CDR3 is TGCAGTGCAACTAGCCCTCAAGGCTCCTACGAGCAGTACTTC.